This passage covers 32 T cell receptor beta chains from one sample sequenced in a study of blood T cell repertoires in COVID-19. Assay: immunoSEQ multiplex PCR; the TCRdb copy retains only in-frame clones and omits some. There are some 150,000 clones in the sample; 75% to 80% occur only once, and about 3.2% lies in the top ten. Sequenced input: PBMCs or T cells enriched from blood (not recorded which). The origin of the receptors is a woman in her forties or fifties who had recovered from COVID-19.

This sequence joins TRBV30 and TRBJ1-2; TRBD1 is a possible D gene (5 bases). The CDR3 totals 15 residues. Per germline, CDR1 GTSNPN and CDR2 SVGIG (reference sequence). Trimming left V 0 bases short and J 2 bases short, with 13 bases between. This CDR3 reads CAWSVRGRVNYGYTF. DNA for the CDR3: TGTGCCTGGAGTGTAAGGGGCCGAGTCAACTATGGCTACACCTTC.

CDR3 nucleotides: TGTGCCAGTACCAGGACTCCCGGAAACACCATATATTTT. Residues: CASTRTPGNTIYF. This chain joins TRBV19 and TRBJ1-3; no definite D call. V dropped 7 bases and J dropped 4 bases, with 11 bases sitting between them. Germline CDR1 LNHDA, CDR2 SQIVND (reference sequence). This CDR3 region has 13 residues. Using reference TRBV19 and TRBJ1-3 for the parts outside the CDR3, the full variable domain is DGGITQSPKYLFRKEGQNVTLSCEQNLNHDAMYWYRQDPGQGLRLIYYSQIVNDFQKGDIAEGYSVSREKKESFPLTVTSAQKNPTAFYLCASTRTPGNTIYFGEGSWLTVV.

V and J are TRBV4-2 and TRBJ1-4; 7 bases agree with TRBD1. Germline CDR1 and CDR2: LGHNA and YNFKEQ. The CDR3 extends over 17 amino acids. V shed 4 bases, J shed 3 bases, and the junction held 11 bases outside the gene matches. The CDR3 sequence: CASSRRQGGQANEKLFF. The CDR3 DNA is TGTGCCAGCAGCCGTCGACAGGGTGGGCAAGCTAATGAAAAACTGTTTTTT.

The V gene is TRBV29-1, the J gene TRBJ1-1; 7 bases are a match to TRBD1. Trimming took 6 bases from V and 1 from J; bases not matched to a gene: 8. Germline values: CDR1 SQVTM, CDR2 ANQGSEA. The CDR3 has 14 amino acids. CDR3 region: CSVSPGQTNTEAFF. The CDR3 DNA follows: TGCAGCGTCTCTCCGGGACAGACGAACACTGAAGCTTTCTTT.

The chain joins TRBV5-5 to TRBJ2-2; a possible D gene is TRBD1 (6 bases). The germline V and J ends were trimmed by 7 bases and 5 bases, with 15 bases remaining between them. Germline V gene lookup returns CDR1 SGHKS and CDR2 YYEKEE (reference sequence). CDR3 size: 14 residues. The CDR3 coding sequence is TGTGCCAGCCTTCACAGGGTAGGAACCGGGGAGCTGTTTTTT. Translated, it gives CASLHRVGTGELFF.

CDR3 region: CASSPRLAGSSYNEQFF. DNA of the CDR3: TGTGCCAGTAGTCCCAGACTAGCGGGGAGCTCCTACAATGAGCAGTTCTTC. The chain joins TRBV19 to TRBJ2-1, with TRBD2 identical over 11 bases. This CDR3 has 17 amino acids. The germline V gene encodes CDR1 LNHDA and CDR2 SQIVND (reference sequence). V was pared by 5 bases and J by 0 bases, with 6 bases of the junction left unmatched.

This clone was detected only a few times. This chain connects TRBV19 to TRBJ2-1; 7 bases line up with TRBD2. V shed 6 bases and J 4 bases; nucleotides not matched to a gene: 3. The CDR3 has 13 residues. CDR1 LNHDA and CDR2 SQIVND come from the germline V gene (reference sequence). The CDR3 DNA is TGTGCCAGTAGGGCTAGCGGATACAATGAGCAGTTCTTC. Translating it yields CASRASGYNEQFF.

This chain uses TRBV12-5 with TRBJ1-4; TRBD1 matches 8 bases. Germline V CDR1 and CDR2: LGHNT, FRNRAP. The trim removed 4 bases at V and 2 bases at J, leaving 6 bases unmatched. The CDR3 has 16 amino acids. CDR3 bases: TGTGCTAGTGGTTCTCCAGGGGGCCAGACTAATGAAAAACTGTTTTTT. It is translated as CASGSPGGQTNEKLFF.

In this sample, this clone turned up once. The genes are TRBV29-1 and TRBJ2-5, with TRBD1 matching 11 bases. J gave up 6 bases and V 0 bases, and 9 bases lay outside the gene matches. This CDR3 spans 16 amino acids. Germline loops: CDR1 SQVTM, CDR2 ANQGSEA. The CDR3 here is CSVEDQRTGGKKTQYF. DNA of the CDR3: TGCAGCGTTGAAGATCAACGGACAGGGGGCAAAAAGACCCAGTACTTC.

The chain employs TRBV28 and TRBJ2-7; 14 nucleotides agree with TRBD2. The CDR3 covers 14 residues. V dropped 6 bases and J dropped 4; count of bases not matched to a gene: 2. CDR1 and CDR2 (germline): MDHEN, SYDVKM. This CDR3 is CASRGLAGAYEQYF. The CDR3 DNA reads TGTGCCAGCAGGGGACTAGCGGGAGCATACGAGCAGTACTTC.

The chain uses TRBV7-6 and TRBJ2-1; TRBD1 might be the D (5 bases). CDR1 is SGHVS, CDR2 FNYEAQ, per germline. V lost 1 base and J lost 6, with 16 bases in between. The CDR3 is 16 amino acids. CDR3 protein: CASSLESGLRANEQFF. DNA for the CDR3: TGTGCCAGCAGCTTAGAATCCGGCCTCAGGGCCAATGAGCAGTTCTTC.

In its sample, this clone was seen a few times. This chain joins TRBV2 and TRBJ1-1; TRBD1 matches at 7 bases. J lost 1 base, V lost 6 bases, and 8 bases had no gene match. Per germline, CDR1 SNHLY and CDR2 FYNNEI. CDR3 length equals 15 residues. Here the CDR3 DNA reads TGTGCCAGCAGCGCCCAACAGGGGAAGAACACTGAAGCTTTCTTT. Translation: CASSAQQGKNTEAFF.

On this clone itself: Different DNA sequences within this sample yield the same CDR3. The chain joins TRBV28 to TRBJ2-7, with 8 bases matching TRBD1. CDR3 length: 16 amino acids. Unmatched junction bases numbered 10, after V lost 5 bases and J lost 1 base. Germline V CDR1 and CDR2: MDHEN, SYDVKM. The CDR3 sequence: CASSLTPGQGSYEQYF. For the CDR3, the DNA is TGTGCCAGCAGTCTTACCCCCGGACAGGGTTCCTACGAGCAGTACTTC.

The J gene is TRBJ1-3, the V gene TRBV3-1 (or the pseudogene TRBV3-2); D gene unclear. This CDR3 has 15 residues. V gave up 1 base and J gave up 3 bases, with 10 bases separating them. Germline values: CDR1 LGHDT, CDR2 YNNKEL (reference sequence). This CDR3 is CASSQGSQGGNTIYF. CDR3 in DNA: TGTGCCAGCAGCCAAGGGAGTCAAGGTGGAAACACCATATATTTT.

The rearrangement joins TRBV30 to TRBJ1-1; D unclear. The CDR3 is 18 residues long. The germline V gene has CDR1 GTSNPN and CDR2 SVGIG (reference sequence). The CDR3 DNA sequence: TGTGCTTTCCGACCCCCCCGGTACAGCGGGATAATGAACACTGAAGCTTTCTTT. This encodes CAFRPPRYSGIMNTEAFF.

The V call is TRBV5-1, the J call TRBJ2-7; tentative D call: TRBD1 (5 bases). The germline V and J ends were trimmed by 0 bases and 0 bases, with 13 bases remaining between them. This CDR3 is built from 16 residues. Germline lookup yields CDR1 SGHRS and CDR2 YFSETQ. The CDR3: CASSLAAGSLSYEQYF. CDR3 coding DNA: TGCGCCAGCAGCTTGGCGGCAGGGTCCCTCTCCTACGAGCAGTACTTC.

The chain joins TRBV21-1 to TRBJ1-5; the D call in the table, TRBD1, was not verified against the DNA. TRBV21-1 is a listed pseudogene. This CDR3 region has 18 residues. CDR3 sequence: CASRICKGQGNSNQPQHF. Here the CDR3 DNA reads TGTGCCAGCAGAATTTGTAAGGGACAGGGGAACAGCAATCAGCCCCAGCATTTT.

The genes are TRBV11-3 and TRBJ1-2, with D maybe TRBD1 (6 bases). V was clipped by 3 bases and J by 3 bases, with 11 bases between them. The CDR3 contains 14 residues. The V gene's germline CDR1 is SGHNT and CDR2 YENEEA. The CDR3: CASSLGARDYGYTF. For the CDR3, the DNA is TGTGCCAGCAGCTTGGGGGCGCGGGACTATGGCTACACCTTC.

This chain uses TRBV6-5 with TRBJ1-2; 10 bases align to TRBD1. Trimming cost V 6 bases and J 2 bases; bases outside gene matches: 6. Looked up from germline, CDR1 is MNHEY and CDR2 is SVGAGI. There are 15 residues in the CDR3. This chain's CDR3 is CASRSPGQGNYGYTF. CDR3 DNA: TGTGCCAGCAGATCTCCGGGACAGGGGAACTATGGCTACACCTTC.

The chain combines TRBV7-8 with TRBJ2-1; 14 bases match TRBD2. The CDR3 is made up of 21 amino acids. Germline V CDR1 and CDR2: SGHVS, FQNEAQ. The V segment lost 5 bases and the J segment 0 bases; nucleotides outside the gene matches: 15. CDR3 DNA sequence: TGTGCCAGCAGCCCCAGGGGCCAGGGACTAGCGGGAGTTGGCTCCTACAATGAGCAGTTCTTC. Its protein is CASSPRGQGLAGVGSYNEQFF.

This chain links TRBV7-2 with TRBJ1-3, with D possibly being TRBD1 (6 bases). There are 15 residues in the CDR3. Germline V lookup: CDR1 SGHTA, CDR2 FQGNSA. Trimming cost V 5 bases and J 0 bases, with 11 bases left between them. CDR3 in DNA: TGTGCCAGCAGCCTACAGGACAGCTCTGGAAACACCATATATTTT. As protein: CASSLQDSSGNTIYF.

Note on this clone: Within the sample, other DNA sequences also encode this same CDR3. The chain links TRBV9 to TRBJ1-1; D call uncertain. This CDR3 has 14 residues. Per the germline V gene, CDR1 is SGDLS and CDR2 is YYNGEE. The V end lost 2 bases, the J end lost 1 base, and 9 bases lay between the germline ends. The CDR3 DNA follows: TGTGCCAGCAGCGTGAGCGGTGGGAACACTGAAGCTTTCTTT. This translates into CASSVSGGNTEAFF.

The chain has TRBV28 and TRBJ2-3; the match to TRBD2 covers 12 bases. The V and J ends lost 5 bases and 4 bases, in that order; junction bases with no gene match: 10. The CDR3 runs to 17 residues. Germline V gene sequence: CDR1 MDHEN, CDR2 SYDVKM. CDR3 amino acids: CASSPLGGTSGPDTQYF. For the CDR3, the DNA is TGTGCCAGCAGTCCCTTGGGCGGGACTAGCGGGCCAGATACGCAGTATTTT.

The rearrangement links TRBV19 to TRBJ1-5; 9 bases map to TRBD1. The V gene end was trimmed by 8 bases and the J gene end by 3 bases; junction bases not matched to a gene: 2. Germline CDR1 is LNHDA and CDR2 is SQIVND (reference sequence). CDR3 length equals 13 residues. The CDR3 here is CASGQGLNQPQHF. As DNA, the CDR3 is TGTGCCAGTGGACAGGGGCTCAATCAGCCCCAGCATTTT.

This clone was seen a handful of times. Germline and junction disagree at one end, which may indicate a read error. The chain recombines TRBV7-9 with TRBJ2-2; weak D call: TRBD1 (6 bases). The CDR3 is 14 residues long. From germline, CDR1 is SEHNR and CDR2 FQNEAQ (reference sequence). CDR3 in DNA: TGCCTCGTAGGGGGTCTCGCAAACACCGGGGAGCTGTTTTTT. Its translation is CLVGGLANTGELFF. Using reference TRBV7-9 and TRBJ2-2 for the parts outside the CDR3, the full variable domain is DTGVSQNPRHKITKRGQNVTFRCDPISEHNRLYWYRQTLGQGPEFLTYFQNEAQLEKSRLLSDRFSAERPKGSFSTLEIQRTEQGDSAMYLCLVGGLANTGELFFGEGSRLTVL.

This chain joins TRBV27 and TRBJ2-1; the match to TRBD1 covers 8 bases. Germline-derived CDR1 and CDR2 are MNHEY and SMNVEV (reference sequence). The CDR3 loop spans 12 amino acids. J lost 4 bases, V lost 10 bases, and 3 bases had no gene match. This CDR3 is CATRQGYNEQFF. CDR3 nucleotide sequence: TGTGCCACAAGACAGGGGTACAATGAGCAGTTCTTC.

The chain joins TRBV29-1 to TRBJ1-4, with 7 bases that match TRBD1. The CDR3 totals 14 residues. The V gene end was trimmed by 6 bases and the J gene end by 8 bases; junction bases not matched to a gene: 12. The germline V gene has CDR1 SQVTM and CDR2 ANQGSEA. CDR3 amino acids: CSVGTAGRGEKLFF. DNA for the CDR3: TGCAGCGTGGGGACAGCGGGCCGGGGAGAAAAACTGTTTTTT.

This chain uses TRBV5-5 with TRBJ1-1, with D possibly matching TRBD1 (5 bases). The ends were cut back, 4 bases at V and 1 base at J, with 8 bases in the middle. CDR1 and CDR2 (germline): SGHKS, YYEKEE (reference sequence). CDR3 length: 13 amino acids. CDR3 sequence reads: CASSRQGNTEAFF. Here the CDR3 DNA reads TGTGCCAGCAGCAGGCAGGGGAACACTGAAGCTTTCTTT.

V usage is TRBV29-1 and J usage is TRBJ1-3, with 8 bases lining up with TRBD1. J lost 3 bases, V lost 6 bases, and 4 bases had no gene match. The CDR3 consists of 13 residues. From germline, CDR1 is SQVTM and CDR2 ANQGSEA. The CDR3 sequence is CSVQGAVGNTIYF. The DNA of the CDR3 is TGCAGCGTCCAGGGGGCGGTTGGAAACACCATATATTTT. Looking up the rest from reference TRBV29-1 and TRBJ1-3 gives the full variable domain: SAVISQKPSRDICQRGTSLTIQCQVDSQVTMMFWYRQQPGQSLTLIATANQGSEATYESGFVIDKFPISRPNLTFSTLTVSNMSPEDSSIYLCSVQGAVGNTIYFGEGSWLTVV.

V and J are TRBV29-1 and TRBJ2-3, with D possibly TRBD2 on 5 matching bases. V was trimmed by 4 bases and J by 5 bases, leaving 7 bases between them. The CDR3 has 11 amino acids. Germline assignment: CDR1 SQVTM and CDR2 ANQGSEA. The CDR3 loop is CSVVRGDTQYF. CDR3 nucleotide sequence: TGCAGCGTTGTACGGGGAGATACGCAGTATTTT.

The chain joins TRBV5-1 to TRBJ2-7; 7 bases are shared with TRBD1. V was pared by 4 bases and J by 4 bases, with 14 bases of the junction left unmatched. Germline-derived CDR1 and CDR2 are SGHRS and YFSETQ. The CDR3 consists of 16 residues. The CDR3 region has the DNA TGCGCCAGCAGCCCGCTGACAGGGCAAGCGAGATACGAGCAGTACTTC. Encoded protein: CASSPLTGQARYEQYF.

The gene calls are TRBV10-3 and TRBJ2-1, with 10 bases identical to TRBD2. This CDR3 comprises 14 residues. J was trimmed by 6 bases and V by 6 bases; bases with no gene match: 5. Germline CDR1 is ENHRY and CDR2 is SYGVKD. Here the CDR3 reads CAIRPSGSINEQFF. The CDR3 nucleotides read TGTGCCATCAGGCCTAGCGGGAGTATCAATGAGCAGTTCTTC.